This T cell receptor beta chain came from a study of CD8+ T cells in alopecia areata. Treatment given: oral pan-JAK inhibitor, 5-10 mg twice daily. cDNA reverse transcribed from extracted RNA served as the sequencing template. Sequencing used immunoSEQ multiplex PCR; TCRdb keeps in-frame clones, though not all of them. This table holds fewer than 200,000 clones, around 58% found once. This CDR3 is 13 amino acids long. V shed 4 bases and J shed 2 bases, with 8 bases lying between them. In germline, CDR1 is MNHEY, CDR2 SMNVEV (reference sequence). This specimen consisted of CD4+ T cells sorted from blood, obtained at approximately week 56, from a patient treated with tofacitinib. The V and J genes are TRBV27 and TRBJ2-5; a weak D match, TRBD2 (6 bases). The receptor was isolated from a human donor with alopecia areata. CDR3 protein: CASSSRGQETQYF. The CDR3 DNA follows: TGTGCCAGCAGTTCCCGGGGGCAAGAGACCCAGTACTTC.